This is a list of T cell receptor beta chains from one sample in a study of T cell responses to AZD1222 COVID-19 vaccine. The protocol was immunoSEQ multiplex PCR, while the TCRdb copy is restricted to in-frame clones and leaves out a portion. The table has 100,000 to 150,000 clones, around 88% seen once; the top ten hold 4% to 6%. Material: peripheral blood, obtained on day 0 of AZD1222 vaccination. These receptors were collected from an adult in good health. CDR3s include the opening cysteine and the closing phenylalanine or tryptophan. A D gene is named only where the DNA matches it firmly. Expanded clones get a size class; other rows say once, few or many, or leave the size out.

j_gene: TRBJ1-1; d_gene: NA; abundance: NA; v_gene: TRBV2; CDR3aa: CASRVEGTEAFF; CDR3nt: TGTGCCAGCAGAGTGGAGGGCACTGAAGCTTTCTTT
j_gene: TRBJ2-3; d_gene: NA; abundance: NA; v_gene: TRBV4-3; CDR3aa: CASSQEWQPTDTQYF; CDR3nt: TGCGCCAGCAGCCAAGAGTGGCAGCCCACAGATACGCAGTATTTT
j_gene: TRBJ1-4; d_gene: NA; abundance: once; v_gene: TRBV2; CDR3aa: CASSSGQATNEKLFF; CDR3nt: TGTGCCAGCAGTTCCGGGCAAGCAACTAATGAAAAACTGTTTTTT
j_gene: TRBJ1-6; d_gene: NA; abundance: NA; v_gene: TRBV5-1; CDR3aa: CASSFGVNSYNSPLHF; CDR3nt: TGCGCCAGCAGCTTTGGGGTAAACTCCTATAATTCACCCCTCCACTTT
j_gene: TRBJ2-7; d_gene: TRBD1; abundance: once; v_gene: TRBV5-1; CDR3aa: CASSPGQGLYEQYF; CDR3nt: TGCGCCAGCAGCCCGGGACAGGGCCTATACGAGCAGTACTTC
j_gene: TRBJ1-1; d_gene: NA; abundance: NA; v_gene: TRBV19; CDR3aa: CASSLQGAMNTEAFF; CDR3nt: TGTGCCAGTAGCCTACAGGGAGCAATGAACACTGAAGCTTTCTTT
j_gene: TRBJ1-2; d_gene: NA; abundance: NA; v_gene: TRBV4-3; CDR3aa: CASSQGREQGPYGYTF; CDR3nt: TGCGCCAGCAGCCAAGGACGCGAACAGGGACCCTATGGCTACACCTTC
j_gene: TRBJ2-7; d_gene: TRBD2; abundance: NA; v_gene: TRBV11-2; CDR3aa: CASSPSGGSLQYF; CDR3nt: TGTGCCAGCAGCCCTAGCGGGGGGTCCTTACAGTACTTC
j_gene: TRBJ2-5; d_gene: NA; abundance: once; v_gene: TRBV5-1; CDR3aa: CASSGGVGETQYF; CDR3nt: TGCGCCAGCAGCGGAGGGGTAGGAGAGACCCAGTACTTC
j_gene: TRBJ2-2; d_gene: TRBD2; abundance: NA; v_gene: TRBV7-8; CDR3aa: CASSQSGVNTGELFF; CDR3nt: TGTGCCAGCAGCCAGAGCGGGGTAAACACCGGGGAGCTGTTTTTT
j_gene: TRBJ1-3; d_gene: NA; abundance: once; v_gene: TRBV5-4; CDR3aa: CASSLDQASGNTIYF; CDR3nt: TGTGCCAGCAGCTTGGATCAGGCATCTGGAAACACCATATATTTT
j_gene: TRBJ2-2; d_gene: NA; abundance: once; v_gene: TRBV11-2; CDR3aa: CASSLRSGPRPGELFF; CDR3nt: TGTGCCAGCAGCTTACGTTCTGGGCCGAGACCCGGGGAGCTGTTTTTT
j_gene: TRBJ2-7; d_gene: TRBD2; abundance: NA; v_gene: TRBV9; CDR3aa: CASSVNSGGPYEQYF; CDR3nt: TGTGCCAGCAGCGTTAATAGCGGGGGGCCGTACGAGCAGTACTTC
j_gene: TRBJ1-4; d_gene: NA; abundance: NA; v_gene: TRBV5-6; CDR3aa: CASSLSGRSNEKLFF; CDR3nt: TGTGCCAGCAGCCTTTCGGGACGGTCGAATGAAAAACTGTTTTTT
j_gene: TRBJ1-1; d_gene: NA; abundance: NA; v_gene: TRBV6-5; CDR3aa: CASSYGGQFGTEAFF; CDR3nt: TGTGCCAGCAGTTACGGCGGACAGTTCGGCACTGAAGCTTTCTTT
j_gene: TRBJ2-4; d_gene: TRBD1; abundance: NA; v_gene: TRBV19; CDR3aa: CASSKDRIIQYF; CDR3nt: TGTGCCAGTAGTAAGGACAGGATCATTCAGTACTTC
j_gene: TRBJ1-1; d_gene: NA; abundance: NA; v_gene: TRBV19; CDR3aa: CASNTRSFLMNTEAFF; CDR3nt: TGTGCCAGTAACACCAGGAGTTTTCTCATGAACACTGAAGCTTTCTTT
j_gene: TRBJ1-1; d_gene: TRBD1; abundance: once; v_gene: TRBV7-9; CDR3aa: CASSLTQGARVAFF; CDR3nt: TGTGCCAGCAGCTTGACCCAGGGGGCGAGGGTAGCTTTCTTT
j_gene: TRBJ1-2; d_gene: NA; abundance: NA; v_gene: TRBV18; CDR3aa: CASSPPNRDYGYTF; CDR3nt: TGTGCCAGCTCACCACCGAACAGGGACTATGGCTACACCTTC
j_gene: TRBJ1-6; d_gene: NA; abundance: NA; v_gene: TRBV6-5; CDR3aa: CATTSFSSNSPLHF; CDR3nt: TGTGCCACTACAAGCTTCTCTTCAAATTCACCCCTCCACTTT
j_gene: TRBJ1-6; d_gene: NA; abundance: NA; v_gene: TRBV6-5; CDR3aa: CASRRGPWDNSPLHF; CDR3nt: TGTGCCAGCAGAAGGGGACCTTGGGATAATTCACCCCTCCACTTT
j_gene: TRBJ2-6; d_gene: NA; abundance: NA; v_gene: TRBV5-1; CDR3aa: CASSGAASGANVLTF; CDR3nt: TGCGCCAGCAGCGGGGCGGCCTCTGGGGCCAACGTCCTGACTTTC
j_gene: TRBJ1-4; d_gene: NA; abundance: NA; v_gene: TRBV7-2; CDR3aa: CASSLGDSATNEKLFF; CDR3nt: TGTGCCAGCAGCTTGGGCGACAGCGCAACTAATGAAAAACTGTTTTTT
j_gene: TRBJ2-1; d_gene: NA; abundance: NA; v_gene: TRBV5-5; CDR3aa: CASSGGSLLKQFF; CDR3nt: TGTGCCAGCAGCGGGGGGTCTTTGCTGAAGCAGTTCTTC
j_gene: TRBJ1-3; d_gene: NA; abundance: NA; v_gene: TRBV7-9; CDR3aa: CASPRGNTIYF; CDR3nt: TGTGCCAGCCCTCGAGGAAACACCATATATTTT
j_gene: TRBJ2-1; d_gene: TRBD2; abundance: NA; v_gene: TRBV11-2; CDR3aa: CASSVLLAGGVNEQFF; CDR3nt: TGTGCCAGCAGCGTCCTGCTAGCGGGGGGGGTCAATGAGCAGTTCTTC
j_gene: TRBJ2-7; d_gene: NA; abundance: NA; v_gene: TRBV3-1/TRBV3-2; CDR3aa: CASSQRGREQYF; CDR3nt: TGTGCCAGCAGCCAACGGGGGCGCGAGCAGTACTTC
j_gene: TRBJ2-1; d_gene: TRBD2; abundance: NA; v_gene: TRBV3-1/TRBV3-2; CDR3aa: CASSPPWTSAGEQFF; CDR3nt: TGTGCCAGCAGCCCCCCGTGGACTAGCGCCGGTGAGCAGTTCTTC
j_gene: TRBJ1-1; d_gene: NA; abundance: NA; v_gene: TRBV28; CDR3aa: CASSIQYTEAFF; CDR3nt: TGTGCCAGCAGTATACAGTACACTGAAGCTTTCTTT
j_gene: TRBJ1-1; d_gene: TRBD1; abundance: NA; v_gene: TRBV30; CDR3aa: CACGTGGYFVNTEAFF; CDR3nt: TGTGCCTGTGGGACAGGGGGCTATTTCGTGAACACTGAAGCTTTCTTT
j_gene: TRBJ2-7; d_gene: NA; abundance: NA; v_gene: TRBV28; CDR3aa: CASSERPTYEQYF; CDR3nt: TGTGCCAGCAGTGAGCGGCCTACCTACGAGCAGTACTTC
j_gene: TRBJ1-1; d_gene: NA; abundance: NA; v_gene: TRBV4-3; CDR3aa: CASSQGSLNTEAFF; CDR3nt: TGCGCCAGCAGCCAAGGAAGCTTGAACACTGAAGCTTTCTTT
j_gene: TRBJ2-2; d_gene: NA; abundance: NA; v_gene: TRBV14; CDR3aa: CASSQGLGASTGELFF; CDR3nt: TGTGCCAGCAGCCAAGGACTTGGGGCGTCCACCGGGGAGCTGTTTTTT
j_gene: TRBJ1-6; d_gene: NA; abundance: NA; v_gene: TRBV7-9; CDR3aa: CASSALRGEPVNSPLHF; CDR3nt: TGTGCCAGCAGCGCTCTCCGAGGGGAGCCCGTTAATTCACCCCTCCACTTT
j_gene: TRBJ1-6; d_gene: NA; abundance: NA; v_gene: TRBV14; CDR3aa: CASSQQGTNNSPLHF; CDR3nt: TGTGCCAGCAGCCAACAGGGGACCAATAATTCACCCCTCCACTTT
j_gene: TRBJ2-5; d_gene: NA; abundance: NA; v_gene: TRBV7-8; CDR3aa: CASSPTRKTQYF; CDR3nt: TGTGCCAGCAGCCCGACAAGGAAGACCCAGTACTTC
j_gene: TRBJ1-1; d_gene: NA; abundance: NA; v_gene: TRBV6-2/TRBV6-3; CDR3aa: CASSYPATGNTEAFF; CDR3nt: TGTGCCAGCAGTTACCCCGCGACAGGGAACACTGAAGCTTTCTTT
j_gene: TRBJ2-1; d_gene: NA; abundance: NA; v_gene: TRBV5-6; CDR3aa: CASSASASAHNEQFF; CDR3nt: TGTGCCAGCAGCGCGTCGGCTAGCGCACACAATGAGCAGTTCTTC
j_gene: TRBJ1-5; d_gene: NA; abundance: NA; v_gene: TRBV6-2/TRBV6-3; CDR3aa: CASSYSDDTQPQHF; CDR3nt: TGTGCCAGCAGTTACTCGGACGACACCCAGCCCCAGCATTTT
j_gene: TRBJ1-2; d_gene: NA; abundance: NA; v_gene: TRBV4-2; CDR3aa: CASSPTLARQVVYGYTF; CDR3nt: TGTGCCAGCAGCCCGACCTTGGCTCGGCAGGTTGTCTATGGCTACACCTTC
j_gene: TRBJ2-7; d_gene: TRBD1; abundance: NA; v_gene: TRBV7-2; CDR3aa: CASSPQGDSYEQYF; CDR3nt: TGTGCCAGCAGCCCCCAGGGGGACTCCTACGAGCAGTACTTC
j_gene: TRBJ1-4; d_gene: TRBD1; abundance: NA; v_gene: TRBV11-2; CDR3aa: CASSLGQSSEKLFF; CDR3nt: TGTGCCAGCAGCTTGGGACAGTCGAGTGAAAAACTGTTTTTT
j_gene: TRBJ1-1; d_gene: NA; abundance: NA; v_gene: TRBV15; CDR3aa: CATSRDGAGEAFF; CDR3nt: TGTGCCACCAGCAGAGACGGTGCAGGGGAAGCTTTCTTT
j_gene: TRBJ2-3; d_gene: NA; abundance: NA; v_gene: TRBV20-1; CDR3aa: CSAEGEDTQYF; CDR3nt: TGCAGTGCTGAGGGGGAAGATACGCAGTATTTT
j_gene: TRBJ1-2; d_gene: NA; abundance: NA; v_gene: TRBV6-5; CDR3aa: CASSYRTNYGYTF; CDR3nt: TGTGCCAGCAGCTACCGAACAAACTATGGCTACACCTTC
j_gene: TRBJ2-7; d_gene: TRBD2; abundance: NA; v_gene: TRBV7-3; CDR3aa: CASSFSGGATYEQYF; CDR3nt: TGTGCCAGCAGCTTCAGCGGGGGGGCCACCTACGAGCAGTACTTC
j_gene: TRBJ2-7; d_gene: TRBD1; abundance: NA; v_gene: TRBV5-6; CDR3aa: CASSHGTGGPYEQYF; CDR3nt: TGTGCCAGCAGCCACGGGACAGGGGGCCCCTACGAGCAGTACTTC
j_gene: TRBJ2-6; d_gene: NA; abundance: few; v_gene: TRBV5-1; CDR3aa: CASRSIGTGANVLTF; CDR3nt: TGCGCCAGCAGATCGATCGGCACTGGGGCCAACGTCCTGACTTTC
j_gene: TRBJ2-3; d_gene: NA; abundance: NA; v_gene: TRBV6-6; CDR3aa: CASSQRVLGTDTQYF; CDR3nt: TGTGCCAGCAGTCAAAGGGTTCTAGGCACAGATACGCAGTATTTT
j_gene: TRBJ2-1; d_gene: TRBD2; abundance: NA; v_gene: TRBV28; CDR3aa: CASRPAGLGYEQFF; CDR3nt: TGTGCCAGCAGGCCCGCGGGACTAGGTTATGAGCAGTTCTTC
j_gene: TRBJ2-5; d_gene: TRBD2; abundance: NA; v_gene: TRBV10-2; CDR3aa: CASRTSGGRETQYF; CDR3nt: TGCGCTAGCAGGACTAGCGGGGGACGAGAGACCCAGTACTTC